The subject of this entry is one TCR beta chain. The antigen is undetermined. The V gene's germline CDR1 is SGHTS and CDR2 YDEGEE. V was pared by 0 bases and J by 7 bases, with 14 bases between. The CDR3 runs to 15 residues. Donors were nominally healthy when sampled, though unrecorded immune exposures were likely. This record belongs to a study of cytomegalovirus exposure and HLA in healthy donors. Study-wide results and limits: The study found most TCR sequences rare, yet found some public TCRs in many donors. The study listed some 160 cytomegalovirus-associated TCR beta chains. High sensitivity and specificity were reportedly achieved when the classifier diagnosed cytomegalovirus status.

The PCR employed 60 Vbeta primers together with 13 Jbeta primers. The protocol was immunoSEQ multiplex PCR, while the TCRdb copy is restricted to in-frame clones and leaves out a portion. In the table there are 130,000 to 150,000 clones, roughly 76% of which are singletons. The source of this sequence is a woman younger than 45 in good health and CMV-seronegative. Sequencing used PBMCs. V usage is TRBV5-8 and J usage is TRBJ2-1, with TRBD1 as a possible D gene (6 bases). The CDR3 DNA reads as TGTGCCAGCAGCTTGGTCTGGGGGCAATGGAATGAGCAGTTCTTC. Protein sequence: CASSLVWGQWNEQFF.